Below, 8 T cell receptor beta chains from the same sample are listed, as sequenced in a study of blood T cells in healthy people across ages. Combining a sample-barcoded 5' primer with a J-beta primer mix, a second PCR ran for roughly 6 to 12 cycles. Using its own MiXCR run on the 5' RACE reads, TCRdb lists one record per CDR3 protein. Of about 1.5 million distinct CDR3 sequences in the sample, approximately 40% were seen once. Sequencing input: blood. The receptor source for this set is a woman aged 18-29 years in good health.

As to this clonotype: A read error may account for a junction end that differs from germline. The V gene is TRBV18, the J gene TRBJ1-4; D not certain. The CDR3 has 14 residues. The germline gives CDR1 KGHSH, CDR2 LQKENI. The CDR3 is CASSRREGSEKLVF. CDR3 nucleotides: TGTGCCAGCTCACGTCGGGAGGGAAGTGAAAAACTGGTTTTT. The full variable domain, with the rest looked up from reference TRBV18 and TRBJ1-4, is NAGVMQNPRHLVRRRGQEARLRCSPMKGHSHVYWYRQLPEEGLKFMVYLQKENIIDESGMPKERFSAEFPKEGPSILRIQQVVRGDSAAYFCASSRREGSEKLVFGSGTQLSVL.

This clonotype was found a few times. The rearrangement joins TRBV12-3 or TRBV12-4 to TRBJ1-2; D uncertain. This CDR3 region has 15 residues. With 7 bases removed from V and 2 bases from J, the gap between germline ends came to 17 bases. CDR3 coding DNA: TGTGCCAGCACCCCTCGGGAAGGGATCAACTATGGCTACACCTTC. The encoded protein is CASTPREGINYGYTF.

The chain has TRBV4-1 and TRBJ2-1, with 8 bases fitting TRBD2. After removal of 1 base from V and 8 bases from J, the junction contained 13 bases not matched to a gene. The germline CDR1 and CDR2 sequences are MGHRA and YSYEKL. There are 17 residues in the CDR3. The chain's CDR3 is CASSQADGRATGDEQFF. The CDR3 bases are TGCGCCAGCAGCCAAGCAGACGGGAGGGCCACTGGGGATGAGCAGTTCTTC.

V is TRBV6-2 or TRBV6-3 and J is TRBJ2-3; 11 positions agree with TRBD2. CDR3 size: 17 residues. Germline trimming cut 6 bases from V and 2 bases from J; bases unmatched to any gene: 10. In germline, CDR1 is MNHEY, CDR2 SVGEGT. CDR3 loop: CASRATGTSGFTDTQYF. In DNA form, the CDR3 reads TGTGCCAGCAGAGCGACCGGGACTAGCGGATTCACAGATACGCAGTATTTT.

This sequence joins TRBV6-5 and TRBJ2-7; perhaps TRBD1 as D (5 bases). The germline V gene has CDR1 MNHEY and CDR2 SVGAGI. The V gene lost 5 bases and the J gene lost 3 bases, with 11 bases spanning the gap. This CDR3 has 13 amino acids. The CDR3 region is CASSTMGRYEQYF. The CDR3 nucleotides read TGTGCCAGCAGTACCATGGGGCGCTACGAGCAGTACTTC.

This clonotype has only a few counts. The V and J genes are TRBV29-1 and TRBJ2-1; weak D call: TRBD2 (6 bases). Trimming took 7 bases from V and 6 from J, leaving 16 bases between them. This CDR3 is built from 13 residues. From germline, CDR1 is SQVTM and CDR2 ANQGSEA. The CDR3 loop reads CSATRLGGNEQFF. In DNA form, the CDR3 reads TGCAGCGCGACCCGACTGGGGGGCAATGAGCAGTTCTTC.

The chain combines TRBV10-3 with TRBJ1-1, with D uncertain. The CDR3 spans 12 residues. Trimming pared 6 bases from V and 6 bases from J, leaving 11 bases between. Germline V lookup: CDR1 ENHRY, CDR2 SYGVKD. This CDR3 reads CAISSSAPEAFF. The CDR3 coding sequence is TGTGCCATCAGCTCATCAGCCCCTGAAGCTTTCTTT.

This chain links TRBV18 with TRBJ2-2, with no clear D. Germline V gene lookup returns CDR1 KGHSH and CDR2 LQKENI. CDR3 length: 16 amino acids. V lost 2 bases and J 4 bases, leaving 14 bases between the germline ends. The CDR3, as DNA: TGTGCCAGCTCACCAGGGCAGAGGCAGGCCACCGGGGAGCTGTTTTTT. Encoded protein: CASSPGQRQATGELFF. The full variable domain, its missing parts supplied by reference TRBV18 and TRBJ2-2, is NAGVMQNPRHLVRRRGQEARLRCSPMKGHSHVYWYRQLPEEGLKFMVYLQKENIIDESGMPKERFSAEFPKEGPSILRIQQVVRGDSAAYFCASSPGQRQATGELFFGEGSRLTVL.